This T cell receptor beta chain is from a study of blood T cell repertoires in COVID-19. Overall study: Donors in the United States, Italy and Spain gave samples during acute or convalescent COVID-19. From T cells, B-cell-depleted T cells, or PBMCs came the material, which was cDNA or gDNA.

This CDR3 has 15 residues. V shed 0 bases and J 5 bases; nucleotides not matched to a gene: 4. Germline-derived CDR1 and CDR2 are SGDLS and YYNGEE. In the study's own analysis: Nucleated cell counts were estimated from reference gene primer amplification. Sequencing was performed with immunoSEQ multiplex PCR; in TCRdb, only in-frame clones are kept and a portion is missing. The DNA was the basis for D and trimming; V, J and clone size are from that table. This sample has just under 90,000 clones, with approximately 79% found just once. The sequenced sample was peripheral blood. The rearrangement links TRBV9 to TRBJ1-1; 10 bases align to TRBD1. This receptor was identified in a woman older than 75 with acute or convalescent COVID-19. CDR3 bases: TGTGCCAGCAGCGTAGCGGGACAGGGGAGAACTGAAGCTTTCTTT. It translates to CASSVAGQGRTEAFF.